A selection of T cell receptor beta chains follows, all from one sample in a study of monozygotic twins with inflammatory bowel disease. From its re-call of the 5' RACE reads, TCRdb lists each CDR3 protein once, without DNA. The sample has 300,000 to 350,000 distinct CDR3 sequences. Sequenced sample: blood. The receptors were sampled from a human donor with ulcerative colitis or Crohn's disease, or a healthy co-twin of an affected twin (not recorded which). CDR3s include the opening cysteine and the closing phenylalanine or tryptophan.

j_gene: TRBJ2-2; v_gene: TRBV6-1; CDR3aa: CASIKRPNTGELFF
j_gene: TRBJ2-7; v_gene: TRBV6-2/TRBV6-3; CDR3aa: CASSYPVTIEQYF
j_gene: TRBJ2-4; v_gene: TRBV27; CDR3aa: CASSSIMPGQGAFEAKNIQYF
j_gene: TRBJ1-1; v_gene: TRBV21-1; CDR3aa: CASSKRTANTEAFF
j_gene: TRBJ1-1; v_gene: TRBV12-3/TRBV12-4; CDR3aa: CASSFGQGGLNTEAFF
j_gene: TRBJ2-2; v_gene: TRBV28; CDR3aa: CASSLSGINTGELFF
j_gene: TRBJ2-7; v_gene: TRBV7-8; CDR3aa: CASSSRVHEQYF
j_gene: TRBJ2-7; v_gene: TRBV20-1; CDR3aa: CSARDLGGSPYEQYF
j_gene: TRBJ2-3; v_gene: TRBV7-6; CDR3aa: CASSLGGGSVGTDTQYF
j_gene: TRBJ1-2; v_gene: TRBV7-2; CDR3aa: CASSDRAFYGYTF
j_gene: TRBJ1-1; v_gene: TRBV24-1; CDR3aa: CAAGTGRMNTEAFF
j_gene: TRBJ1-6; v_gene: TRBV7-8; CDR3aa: CASRGGTGGLPYNSPLHF
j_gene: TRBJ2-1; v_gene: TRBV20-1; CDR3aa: CSATGTSGRNEQFF
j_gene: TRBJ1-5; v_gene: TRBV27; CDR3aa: CASSPRGGKVNQPQHF
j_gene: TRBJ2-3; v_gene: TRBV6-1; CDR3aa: CASRRKTSDTDTQYF
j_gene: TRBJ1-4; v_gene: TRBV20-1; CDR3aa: CSARGDRWEKLFF
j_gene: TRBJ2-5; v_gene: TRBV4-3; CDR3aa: CASSLSSGVETQYF
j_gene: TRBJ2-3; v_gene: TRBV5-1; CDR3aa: CASSLRGPASTDTQYF
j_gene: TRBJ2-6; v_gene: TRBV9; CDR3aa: CASSSPGTGANVLTF
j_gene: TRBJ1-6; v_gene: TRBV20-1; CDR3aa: CSARATGVGSPLHF
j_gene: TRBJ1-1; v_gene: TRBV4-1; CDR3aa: CASSHQTENTEAFF
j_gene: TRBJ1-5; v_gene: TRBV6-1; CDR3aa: CASSDAGGGQPQHF
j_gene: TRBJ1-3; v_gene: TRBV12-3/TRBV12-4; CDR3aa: CASSSDGVSGNTIYF
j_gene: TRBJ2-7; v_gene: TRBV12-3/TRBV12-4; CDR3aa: CASSLGTGLNEQYF
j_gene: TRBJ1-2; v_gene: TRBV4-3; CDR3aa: CASSDTTVSLSYGYTF
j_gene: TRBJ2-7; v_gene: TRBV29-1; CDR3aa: CSVEWGSEQYF
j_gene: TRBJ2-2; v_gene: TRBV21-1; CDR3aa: CASPKFSVPWTTNTGELFF
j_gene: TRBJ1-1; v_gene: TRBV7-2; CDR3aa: CASSRQTGEGAFF
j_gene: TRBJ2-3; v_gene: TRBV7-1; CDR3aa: CASSSLPDVTSGGDPSTDTQYF
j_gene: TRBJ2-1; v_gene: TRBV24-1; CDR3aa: CATSDPGLAGSSYNEQFF
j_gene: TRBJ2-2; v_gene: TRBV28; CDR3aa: CASSVGATVGGELFF